What follows describes a single T cell receptor (beta chain). The record originates from a study of radiotherapy plus CTLA-4 blockade in lung cancer. There are 12 residues in the CDR3. V gave up 1 base and J gave up 11 bases, with 11 bases separating them. From germline, CDR1 is SGHTA and CDR2 FQGTGA. Clones were sequenced by immunoSEQ multiplex PCR, and TCRdb holds only the in-frame ones, with some missing. Altogether roughly 76,000 clones are present, roughly 74% being singletons, with the ten largest covering more than 8%. The sample consisted of peripheral blood, taken from a patient treated with radiotherapy plus ipilimumab. The TCR originated in a human donor with non-small cell lung cancer whose response to radiotherapy plus ipilimumab could not be evaluated. V and J are TRBV7-3 and TRBJ1-1; D perhaps matches TRBD1 (5 bases). The CDR3 loop reads CASSLMGGKAFF. The CDR3 coding sequence is TGTGCCAGCAGCTTAATGGGGGGTAAGGCTTTCTTT. Together with reference TRBV7-3 and TRBJ1-1, the CDR3 gives the full variable domain: GAGVSQTPSNKVTEKGKYVELRCDPISGHTALYWYRQSLGQGPEFLIYFQGTGAADDSGLPNDRFFAVRPEGSVSTLKIQRTERGDSAVYLCASSLMGGKAFFGQGTRLTVV.